This TCR beta chain was captured by sequencing in a study of T cell responses to AZD1222 COVID-19 vaccine. Study results and caveats: Breadth and depth of Spike-specific TCRs rose after two AZD1222 doses. Among the donors, most were white British and more were female, and clonal diversity was possibly underestimated.

Second-dose groups at about 4 or about 12 weeks were pooled. Trimming took off 3 bases at V and 7 bases at J, with 12 bases between the two ends. The CDR3 sequence is 13 residues long. Concerning this clone itself: Its antigen remains unidentified.

Clones were read by immunoSEQ multiplex PCR, and TCRdb kept only the in-frame ones, dropping some. The data contain approximately 160,000 clones, about 91% of them seen just once; the ten biggest clones take up around 0.99%. The TCR originated in an adult who received the AZD1222 COVID-19 vaccine. The sequences come from peripheral blood, collected 28 days after the second AZD1222 dose. The rearrangement joins TRBV12-3 or TRBV12-4 to TRBJ1-1; D is perhaps TRBD1 (6 bases). The CDR3 reads CASSFVSGDEAFF. Here the CDR3 DNA reads TGTGCCAGCAGTTTCGTGTCAGGGGATGAAGCTTTCTTT.